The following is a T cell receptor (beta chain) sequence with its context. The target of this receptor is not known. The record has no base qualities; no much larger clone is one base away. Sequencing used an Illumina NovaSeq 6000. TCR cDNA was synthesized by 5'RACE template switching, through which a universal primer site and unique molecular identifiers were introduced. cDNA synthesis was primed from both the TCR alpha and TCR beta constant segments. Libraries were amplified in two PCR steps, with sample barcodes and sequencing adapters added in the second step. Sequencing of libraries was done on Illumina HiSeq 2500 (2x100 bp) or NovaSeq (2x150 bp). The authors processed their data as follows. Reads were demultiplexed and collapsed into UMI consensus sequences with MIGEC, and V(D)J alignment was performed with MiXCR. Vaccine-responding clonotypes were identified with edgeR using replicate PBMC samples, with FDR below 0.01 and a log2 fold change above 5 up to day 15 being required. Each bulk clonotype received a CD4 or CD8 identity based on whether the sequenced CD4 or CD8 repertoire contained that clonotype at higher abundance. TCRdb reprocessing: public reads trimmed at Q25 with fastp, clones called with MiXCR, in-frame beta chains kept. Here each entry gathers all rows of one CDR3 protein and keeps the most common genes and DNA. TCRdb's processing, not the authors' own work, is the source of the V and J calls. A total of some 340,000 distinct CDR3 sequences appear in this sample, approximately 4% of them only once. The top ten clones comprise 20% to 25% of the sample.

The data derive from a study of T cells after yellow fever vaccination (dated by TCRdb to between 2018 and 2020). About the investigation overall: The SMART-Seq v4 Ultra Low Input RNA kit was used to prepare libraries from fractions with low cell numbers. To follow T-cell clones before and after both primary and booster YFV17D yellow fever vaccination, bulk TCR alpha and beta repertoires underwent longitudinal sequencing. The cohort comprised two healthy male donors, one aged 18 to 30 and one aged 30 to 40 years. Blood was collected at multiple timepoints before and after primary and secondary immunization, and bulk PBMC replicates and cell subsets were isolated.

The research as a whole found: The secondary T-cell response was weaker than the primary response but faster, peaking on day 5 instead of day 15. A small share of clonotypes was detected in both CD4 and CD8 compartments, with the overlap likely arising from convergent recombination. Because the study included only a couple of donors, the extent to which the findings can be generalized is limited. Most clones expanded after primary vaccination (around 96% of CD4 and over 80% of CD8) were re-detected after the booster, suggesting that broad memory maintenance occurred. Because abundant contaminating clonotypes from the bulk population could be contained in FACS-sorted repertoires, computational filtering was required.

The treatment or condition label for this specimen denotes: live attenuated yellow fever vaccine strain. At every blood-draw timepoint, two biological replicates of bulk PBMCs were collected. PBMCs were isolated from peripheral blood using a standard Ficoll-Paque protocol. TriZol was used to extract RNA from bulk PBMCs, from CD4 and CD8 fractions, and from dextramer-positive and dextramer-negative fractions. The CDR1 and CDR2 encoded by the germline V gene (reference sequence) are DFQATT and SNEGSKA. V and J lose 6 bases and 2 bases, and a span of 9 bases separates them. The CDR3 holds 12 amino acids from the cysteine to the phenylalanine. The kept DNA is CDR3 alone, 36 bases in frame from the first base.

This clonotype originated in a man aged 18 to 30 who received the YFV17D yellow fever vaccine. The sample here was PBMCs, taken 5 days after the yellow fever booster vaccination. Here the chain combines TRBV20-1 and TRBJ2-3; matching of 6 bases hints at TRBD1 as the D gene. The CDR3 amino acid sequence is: CSAGGDTDTQYF. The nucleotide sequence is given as TGCAGTGCAGGGGGTGACACAGATACGCAGTATTTT.